This T cell receptor beta chain stems from a study of blood T cell repertoires in COVID-19. Study in general: There were acute and convalescent COVID-19 samples, and they came from the United States, Italy and Spain.

V was pared by 4 bases and J by 6 bases, with 4 bases of the junction left unmatched. CDR1 and CDR2 (germline): SEHNR, FQNEAQ (reference sequence). The CDR3 has 13 residues. As processed by the authors: It was from reference gene primer amplification that nucleated cell counts were estimated. Sequencing was performed with immunoSEQ multiplex PCR; in TCRdb, only in-frame clones are kept and a portion is missing. That table gives V, J and clone size, and the DNA gave D and trimming. The sample gives roughly 60,000 clones, 87% of which show up once; approximately 3.7% is in the top ten. The sequenced sample was peripheral blood. The source is a man aged 35-49 years with COVID-19, enrolled during active disease. The chain is built from TRBV7-9 and TRBJ2-7; 9 bases align to TRBD1. CDR3 bases: TGTGCCAGCAGCTCCCCGGACAGGGGCGAGCAGTACTTC. Amino acids: CASSSPDRGEQYF.